The 23 T cell receptor beta chains in this list originate from one sample, sequenced in a study of cytomegalovirus exposure and HLA in healthy donors (dated by TCRdb to the late 2010s). Preparation of the library involved the immunoSEQ multiplex PCR assay. For the multiplex PCR, a mixture combining 60 forward primers for TCR Vbeta segments and 13 reverse primers for TCR Jbeta segments was used. TCRdb provides this immuneACCESS table in a form limited to in-frame rearrangements. Some clones are lacking; in checked studies, under half of them reflect an unresolved V gene, and why the rest are absent is not known. The sample's own table lists approximately 140,000 clones. Less than 3% of the sample is in the top ten clones. The sequenced sample was PBMCs. The receptors shown here come from a middle-aged man in good health and CMV-seronegative.

The chain's CDR3 is CASSLDGGVGTDFYNEQFF. Here the CDR3 DNA reads TGTGCCAGCAGCTTAGATGGAGGCGTAGGGACAGACTTCTACAATGAGCAGTTCTTC. V and J are TRBV11-2 and TRBJ2-1, with 7 bases that match TRBD1. Germline V gene lookup returns CDR1 SGHAT and CDR2 FQNNGV. This CDR3 is built from 19 residues. After removal of 0 bases from V and 3 bases from J, the junction contained 14 bases not matched to a gene. Filled out from reference TRBV11-2 and TRBJ2-1, the complete variable domain reads EAGVAQSPRYKIIEKRQSVAFWCNPISGHATLYWYQQILGQGPKLLIQFQNNGVVDDSQLPKDRFSAERLKGVDSTLKIQPAKLEDSAVYLCASSLDGGVGTDFYNEQFFGPGTRLTVL.

The chain links TRBV10-3 to TRBJ1-2, with 9 bases aligning to TRBD1. The V and J ends lost 11 bases and 8 bases, in that order; junction bases with no gene match: 12. Germline-derived CDR1 and CDR2 are ENHRY and SYGVKD. The CDR3 has 13 residues. CDR3 DNA sequence: TGTGCCTACAAGGGACAGGGCGAATACGGCTACACCTTC. This codes for CAYKGQGEYGYTF.

This chain connects TRBV5-1 to TRBJ2-1, with TRBD2 identical over 15 bases. The CDR3 contains 19 residues. The V gene's germline CDR1 is SGHRS and CDR2 YFSETQ. The V and J ends lost 4 bases and 2 bases, in that order; junction bases with no gene match: 10. The CDR3 DNA is TGCGCCAGCAGCAAGACCGGGACTAGCGGGGGGTTAGCCTACAATGAGCAGTTCTTC. It specifies CASSKTGTSGGLAYNEQFF.

The chain has TRBV4-3 and TRBJ1-6; no definite D call. The ends were cut back, 4 bases at V and 9 bases at J, with 13 bases in the middle. CDR3 length equals 14 residues. Germline CDR1 is LGHNA and CDR2 is YSLEER. The CDR3 region is CASSPVREGSPLHF. The CDR3 DNA sequence: TGCGCCAGCAGCCCGGTCCGGGAGGGTTCACCCCTCCACTTT.

The rearrangement uses TRBV5-1 and TRBJ1-1, with 8 bases matching TRBD1. The CDR3 extends over 14 amino acids. The ends lost 3 bases at V and 3 bases at J; junction bases unmatched: 4. CDR1 SGHRS and CDR2 YFSETQ come from the germline V gene. The CDR3 region is CASSWSDRDTEAFF. The CDR3 DNA sequence: TGCGCCAGCAGCTGGTCGGACAGGGACACTGAAGCTTTCTTT.

The genes are TRBV2 and TRBJ1-3; no firm D call. The CDR3 is made up of 15 amino acids. From germline, CDR1 is SNHLY and CDR2 FYNNEI. V lost 6 bases, J lost 4 bases, and 16 bases lay in between. The CDR3 loop reads CASSAERGYGNTIYF. The CDR3 coding sequence is TGTGCCAGCAGCGCAGAGAGAGGGTACGGAAACACCATATATTTT.

This rearrangement joins TRBV9 to TRBJ2-1; D gene ambiguous. Germline CDR1 is SGDLS and CDR2 is YYNGEE. Deletions cut 0 bases from V and 0 bases from J, with 7 bases between. This CDR3 contains 15 residues. CDR3 in DNA: TGTGCCAGCAGCGTAGATGCGGCCTCCTACAATGAGCAGTTCTTC. It is translated as CASSVDAASYNEQFF.

The rearrangement joins TRBV9 to TRBJ2-3, with D uncertain. Trimming pared 3 bases from V and 0 bases from J, leaving 5 bases between. The CDR3 extends over 13 amino acids. Germline V gene lookup returns CDR1 SGDLS and CDR2 YYNGEE. The CDR3 sequence: CASSAESTDTQYF. In DNA form, the CDR3 reads TGTGCCAGCAGCGCGGAGAGCACAGATACGCAGTATTTT.

V usage is TRBV6-4 and J usage is TRBJ2-7, with D tentatively TRBD1 (5 bases). In germline, CDR1 is MRHNA, CDR2 SNTAGT. This CDR3 region has 18 residues. The V and J ends lost 2 bases and 2 bases respectively, with 22 bases between them. As DNA, the CDR3 is TGTGCCAGCAGTGACGGGGCTCAGTCAGGAGTACGGCCCTACGAGCAGTACTTC. It yields the protein CASSDGAQSGVRPYEQYF.

The rearrangement links TRBV5-1 to TRBJ2-5; D not certain. Germline CDR1 SGHRS, CDR2 YFSETQ. Trimming removed 0 bases at V and 5 bases at J, with 8 bases between. The CDR3 has 13 amino acids. The CDR3 nucleotides read TGCGCCAGCAGCTTGGGGGCTCGGGAGACCCAGTACTTC. Its translation: CASSLGARETQYF.

J is TRBJ1-1 and V is TRBV4-2; D gene unclear. Deletions cut 3 bases from V and 1 base from J, with 9 bases between. CDR1 LGHNA and CDR2 YNFKEQ come from the germline V gene. The CDR3 sequence is 14 residues long. CDR3 DNA: TGTGCCAGCAGCCAGGAAGACACGAACACTGAAGCTTTCTTT. It yields the protein CASSQEDTNTEAFF.

The gene calls are TRBV4-3 and TRBJ2-4; D may be TRBD2 (6 bases). The CDR3 consists of 15 residues. The germline V and J ends were trimmed by 3 bases and 2 bases, with 11 bases remaining between them. Germline CDR1 and CDR2: LGHNA and YSLEER. For the CDR3, the DNA is TGCGCCAGCAGCCATAGTCGGGGGACCAAAAACATTCAGTACTTC. Its translation: CASSHSRGTKNIQYF.

The chain links TRBV5-8 to TRBJ1-2; 7 nucleotides agree with TRBD1. V shed 7 bases, J shed 10 bases, and the junction held 10 bases outside the gene matches. Germline loops: CDR1 SGHTS, CDR2 YDEGEE. This CDR3 has 12 amino acids. The DNA of the CDR3 is TGTGCCAGCGGGGGTGACAGGGCCCACTACACCTTC. It encodes CASGGDRAHYTF.

The chain recombines TRBV18 with TRBJ2-7, with TRBD2 identical over 7 bases. This CDR3 has 14 amino acids. V gave up 2 bases and J gave up 2 bases; unmatched junction bases: 3. Per germline, CDR1 KGHSH and CDR2 LQKENI. CDR3 sequence: CASSPLGGTYEQYF. The CDR3 bases are TGTGCCAGCTCACCATTGGGGGGGACCTACGAGCAGTACTTC.

V and J are TRBV29-1 and TRBJ2-6, with TRBD1 matching over 10 bases. J gave up 0 bases and V 3 bases, and 2 bases lay outside the gene matches. This CDR3 has 16 amino acids. CDR1 is SQVTM, CDR2 ANQGSEA, per germline. CDR3: CSVEGTGDSGANVLTF. CDR3 nucleotide sequence: TGCAGCGTTGAGGGGACAGGGGACTCTGGGGCCAACGTCCTGACTTTC.

About this clone: Other DNA sequences in this sample translate to the same CDR3. The chain recombines TRBV7-9 with TRBJ1-5; no definite D call. The germline gives CDR1 SEHNR, CDR2 FQNEAQ (reference sequence). Trimming left V 5 bases short and J 5 bases short, with 7 bases between. This CDR3 has 12 residues. CDR3 sequence (DNA): TGTGCCAGCAGCCTTCAGGATCAGCCCCAGCATTTT. Its translation: CASSLQDQPQHF.

The chain has TRBV6-1 and TRBJ1-6; D is perhaps TRBD1 (6 bases). In germline, CDR1 is MNHNS, CDR2 SASEGT. The CDR3 loop spans 14 amino acids. Deletions cut 5 bases from V and 8 bases from J, with 13 bases between. As DNA, the CDR3 is TGTGCCAGCAGTAGGACAGTCCTGGATTCACCCCTCCACTTT. Translating it yields CASSRTVLDSPLHF.

The V and J genes are TRBV19 and TRBJ1-2, with 7 bases identical to TRBD1. V gave up 9 bases and J gave up 8 bases; unmatched junction bases: 21. Germline-derived CDR1 and CDR2 are LNHDA and SQIVND (reference sequence). The CDR3 loop spans 16 amino acids. CDR3 sequence reads: CASHEPGAGGLRGYTF. DNA for the CDR3: TGTGCCAGCCATGAACCAGGGGCAGGGGGACTTCGAGGCTACACCTTC.

This sequence joins TRBV7-2 and TRBJ1-2; tentatively, D is TRBD1 (6 bases). Per the germline V gene, CDR1 is SGHTA and CDR2 is FQGNSA. The CDR3 runs to 14 residues. V lost 4 bases and J 2 bases, leaving 11 bases between the germline ends. CDR3 nucleotide sequence: TGTGCCAGCAGCTCGGACAGTTCGAACTATGGCTACACCTTC. Encoded protein: CASSSDSSNYGYTF.

The J gene is TRBJ1-4, the V gene TRBV5-6; TRBD1 aligns across 9 bases. V was pared by 5 bases and J by 5 bases, with 4 bases of the junction left unmatched. Germline lookup yields CDR1 SGHDT and CDR2 YYEEEE. CDR3 size: 14 residues. The CDR3 coding sequence is TGTGCCAGCAGGGACAGGGGTGGGAATGAAAAACTGTTTTTT. This gives the protein CASRDRGGNEKLFF.

The chain employs TRBV27 and TRBJ1-5, with 11 positions matching TRBD1. CDR3 length: 17 amino acids. Germline assignment: CDR1 MNHEY and CDR2 SMNVEV (reference sequence). The V gene end was trimmed by 3 bases and the J gene end by 2 bases; junction bases not matched to a gene: 6. CDR3 coding DNA: TGTGCCAGCAGTTTTGGACAGGGGGCTCTCGGCAATCAGCCCCAGCATTTT. This sequence encodes CASSFGQGALGNQPQHF.

The CDR3 is CASRTGGNSPLHF. Here the CDR3 DNA reads TGTGCCAGCAGGACAGGGGGAAATTCACCCCTCCACTTT. The chain uses TRBV6-6 and TRBJ1-6; 9 bases agree with TRBD1. This CDR3 contains 13 residues. V was clipped by 6 bases and J by 7 bases; unmatched bases: 1. Looked up from germline, CDR1 is MNHNY and CDR2 is SVGAGI (reference sequence).

The rearrangement uses TRBV5-4 and TRBJ1-2; 9 bases match TRBD1. V shed 4 bases, J shed 4 bases, and the junction held 8 bases outside the gene matches. There are 15 residues in the CDR3. Germline lookup yields CDR1 SGHNT and CDR2 YYREEE (reference sequence). The CDR3 sequence: CASSVGQGGGYGYTF. For the CDR3, the DNA is TGTGCCAGCAGCGTGGGACAGGGTGGAGGCTATGGCTACACCTTC. Variable domain in full (rest from reference TRBV5-4 and TRBJ1-2): ETGVTQSPTHLIKTRGQQVTLRCSSQSGHNTVSWYQQALGQGPQFIFQYYREEENGRGNFPPRFSGLQFPNYSSELNVNALELDDSALYLCASSVGQGGGYGYTFGSGTRLTVV.